Described below is a single T cell receptor (beta chain) sequence and its context. What antigen it recognizes has not been identified. No quality values exist for individual bases; no much larger clone is one base distant. Peripheral blood CD8+ and CD4+ T cells from healthy donors, Susac syndrome patients and multiple sclerosis patients were profiled using high-throughput TCR beta sequencing. The multiple sclerosis controls were treatment-naive patients who had stable or active relapsing-remitting disease and met the revised McDonald criteria. Bulk CD8+ and CD4+ T cells were purified by magnetic negative isolation, whereas CD8+ TEMRA cells were enriched by FACS. Blood was collected in EDTA tubes and processed within 24 hours, with PBMCs isolated through density gradient centrifugation. PBMCs intended for TCR sequencing were cryopreserved in liquid nitrogen and thawed later in a water bath at 37 degrees C. Purity of sorted or isolated CD4+, CD8+ and CD8+ TEMRA cells was at least 90%.

RNA was extracted using the RNeasy kit, and about 0.45 to 1 ug of the RNA was reverse transcribed with random hexamers. The immunoSEQ multiplex PCR assay, which covers 54 Vbeta and 13 Jbeta segments, was used to amplify TCR beta CDR3 regions. To correct PCR amplification bias, a synthetic template baseline was used for both primer optimization and computational correction. From the authors' description of their analysis: Reads were annotated to V, D and J genes according to IMGT and were analyzed with immunoSEQ Analyzer, with only productive sequences retained. Clonality was calculated as one minus the Shannon entropy normalized by log2 of the number of productive unique sequences. Public and private clones were assessed among the 100 most prevalent clones of each patient and control. A clone was defined as Susac-specific if it was absent from the healthy and MS cohorts, from 950 to 1,300 published viral clones and from other ImmuneACCESS disease sequences. TCRdb handled the public reads itself, with Q25 trimming in fastp and clone calling in MiXCR, and kept productive beta chains. Duplicate CDR3 protein sequences are folded into a single record with the most common DNA and genes. TCRdb, not the original authors, processed these V and J calls. The sample data list 100,000 to 150,000 distinct CDR3 sequences, and around 75% of these were observed just once. The leading ten clones occupy roughly 0.5% of the sample.

This sample was included in a study of CD8 T cells in Susac syndrome (dated by TCRdb to between 2018 and 2021). Regarding the research as a whole: Whether CD8+ T cell activation and differentiation in Susac syndrome was antigen driven was tested using repertoire sequencing. The clonality of the CD8+ T cell repertoire was compared across about 12 healthy donors, about 14 Susac syndrome patients and around 16 multiple sclerosis patients. What the study reported, not specific to this receptor: The number of individuals in the TCR sequencing and HLA analysis was acknowledged as relatively small.

The CDR3 covers 17 residues, taking in both the cysteine and the phenylalanine. CDR3 DNA only is kept here, 51 bases in frame from base 1. The junction shows trimming of 1 base on V and 0 bases on J, plus 15 bases between the germline ends. The chain was built from TRBV12-3 or TRBV12-4 and TRBJ1-1, with no reliable assignment of the D segment. What was sequenced was CD8+ T cells from PBMCs. This receptor was identified in a human donor with multiple sclerosis. The CDR3 is CASSLEGRAWVNTEAFF. The DNA reads TGTGCCAGCAGTTTAGAAGGCCGGGCTTGGGTGAACACTGAAGCTTTCTTT.